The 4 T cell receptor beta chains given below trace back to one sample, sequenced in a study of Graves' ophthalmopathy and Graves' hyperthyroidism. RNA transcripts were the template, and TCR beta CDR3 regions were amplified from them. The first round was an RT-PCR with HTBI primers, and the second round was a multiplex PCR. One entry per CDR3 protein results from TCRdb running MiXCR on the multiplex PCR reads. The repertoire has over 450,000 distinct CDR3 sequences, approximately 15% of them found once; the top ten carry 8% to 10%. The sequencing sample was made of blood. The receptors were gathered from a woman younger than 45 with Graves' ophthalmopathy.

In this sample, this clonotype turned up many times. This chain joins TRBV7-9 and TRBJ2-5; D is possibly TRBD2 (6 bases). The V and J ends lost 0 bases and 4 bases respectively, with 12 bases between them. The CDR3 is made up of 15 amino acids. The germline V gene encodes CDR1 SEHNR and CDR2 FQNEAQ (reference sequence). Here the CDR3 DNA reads TGTGCCAGCAGCTTAGCGCCCGGGAGAGGAGAGACCCAGTACTTC. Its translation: CASSLAPGRGETQYF.

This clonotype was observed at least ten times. The CDR3 nucleotides are TGTGCCAGCAGCCCTCGGGGCAGGGATCTGGTGTACGAGCAGTACTTC. This gives the protein CASSPRGRDLVYEQYF. J is TRBJ2-7 and V is TRBV27, with D possibly called TRBD1 or TRBD2 (5 bases each). Germline CDR1 is MNHEY and CDR2 is SMNVEV (reference sequence). Between the trimmed V and J ends, which lost 6 bases and 4 bases, there was a span of 22 bases. The CDR3 sequence is 16 residues long.

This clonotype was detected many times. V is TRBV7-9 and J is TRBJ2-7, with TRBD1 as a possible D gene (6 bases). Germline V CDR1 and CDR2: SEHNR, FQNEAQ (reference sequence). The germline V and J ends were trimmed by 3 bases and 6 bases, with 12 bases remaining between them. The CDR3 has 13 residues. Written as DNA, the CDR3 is TGTGCCAGCAGCTTTGAAACAGGGCTCGAGCAGTACTTC. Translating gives CASSFETGLEQYF.

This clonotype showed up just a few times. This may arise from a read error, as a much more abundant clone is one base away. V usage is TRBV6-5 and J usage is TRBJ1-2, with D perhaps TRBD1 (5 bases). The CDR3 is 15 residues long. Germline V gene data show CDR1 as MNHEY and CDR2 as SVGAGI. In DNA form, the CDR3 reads TGTGCCATCAGTTACTCCCCCCGGGGCAACTATGGCTACACCTTC. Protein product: CAISYSPRGNYGYTF.